This TCR beta chain came from a study of T-cell memory formation after mild COVID-19. Findings and caveats of the study: CD8+ contracting clones occupied EMRA, while CD4+ ones occupied mainly CM and EM.

TCRdb redid the calling of the 5' RACE reads with MiXCR, one entry per CDR3 protein. The table includes 350,000 to 550,000 distinct CDR3 sequences, about 20% detected once. In this sample, this clonotype turned up a few times. Its antigen remains unidentified. The sample was PBMCs or a T cell subset sorted from them (not recorded which). This TCR came from a man between 18 and 35 years old who had mild COVID-19 (a few samples of this study predate the infection). Cell type and time point are not known.

This chain's CDR3 is CASSLGEQETQYF. For the CDR3, the DNA is TGCGCCAGCAGCTTGGGAGAGCAAGAGACCCAGTACTTC. The V gene is TRBV5-1, the J gene TRBJ2-5; D ambiguous. The CDR3 extends over 13 amino acids. Germline assignment: CDR1 SGHRS and CDR2 YFSETQ. Trimming took off 0 bases at V and 2 bases at J, with 5 bases between the two ends.